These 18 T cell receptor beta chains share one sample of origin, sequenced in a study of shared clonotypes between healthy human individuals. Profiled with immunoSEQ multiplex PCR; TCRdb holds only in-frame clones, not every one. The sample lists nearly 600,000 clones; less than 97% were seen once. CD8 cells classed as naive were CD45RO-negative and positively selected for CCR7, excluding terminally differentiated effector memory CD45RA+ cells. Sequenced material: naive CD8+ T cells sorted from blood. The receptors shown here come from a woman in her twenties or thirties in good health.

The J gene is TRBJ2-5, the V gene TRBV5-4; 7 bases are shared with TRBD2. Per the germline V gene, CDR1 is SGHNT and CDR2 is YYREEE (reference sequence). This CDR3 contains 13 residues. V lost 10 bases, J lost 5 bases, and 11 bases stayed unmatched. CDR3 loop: CAVGRGEVETQYF. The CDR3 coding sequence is TGTGCCGTAGGGAGGGGAGAGGTGGAGACCCAGTACTTC. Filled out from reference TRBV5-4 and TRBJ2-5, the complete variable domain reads ETGVTQSPTHLIKTRGQQVTLRCSSQSGHNTVSWYQQALGQGPQFIFQYYREEENGRGNFPPRFSGLQFPNYSSELNVNALELDDSALYLCAVGRGEVETQYFGPGTRLLVL.

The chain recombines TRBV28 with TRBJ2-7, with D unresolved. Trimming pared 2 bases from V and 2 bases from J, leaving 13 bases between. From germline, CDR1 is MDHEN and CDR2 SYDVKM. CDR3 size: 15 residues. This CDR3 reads CASSLLPVGAYEQYF. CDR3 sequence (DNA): TGTGCCAGCAGTTTACTCCCAGTTGGGGCCTACGAGCAGTACTTC.

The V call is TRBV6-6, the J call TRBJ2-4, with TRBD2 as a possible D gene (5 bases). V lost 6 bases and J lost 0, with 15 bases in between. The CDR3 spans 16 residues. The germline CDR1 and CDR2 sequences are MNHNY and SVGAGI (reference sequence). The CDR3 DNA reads TGTGCCAGCAGAGGATTAAAGGGAGCAGCCAAAAACATTCAGTACTTC. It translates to CASRGLKGAAKNIQYF.

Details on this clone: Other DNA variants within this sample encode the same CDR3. The CDR3 sequence: CASSFGRGNQPQHF. The CDR3 DNA follows: TGTGCCAGCAGTTTCGGACGTGGCAATCAGCCCCAGCATTTT. V and J are TRBV27 and TRBJ1-5; D is unresolved. Looked up from germline, CDR1 is MNHEY and CDR2 is SMNVEV (reference sequence). Trimming shortened V by 3 bases and J by 2 bases, and 8 bases separated the two germline ends. This CDR3 has 14 residues.

In nucleotides, the CDR3 is TGTGCCTGGAGTGTACTACTAGCGGGAGGGCCCGAGACCCAGTACTTC. Its protein is CAWSVLLAGGPETQYF. The rearrangement links TRBV30 to TRBJ2-5, with 13 bases that match TRBD2. Unmatched junction bases numbered 6, after V lost 0 bases and J lost 5 bases. Germline-derived CDR1 and CDR2 are GTSNPN and SVGIG (reference sequence). CDR3 length equals 16 residues.

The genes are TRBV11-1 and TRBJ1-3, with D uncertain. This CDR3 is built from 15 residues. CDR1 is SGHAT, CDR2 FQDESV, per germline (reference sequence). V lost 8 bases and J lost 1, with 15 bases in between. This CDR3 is CASAFDRGSGNTIYF. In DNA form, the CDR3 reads TGTGCCAGCGCCTTCGATCGAGGTTCTGGAAACACCATATATTTT.

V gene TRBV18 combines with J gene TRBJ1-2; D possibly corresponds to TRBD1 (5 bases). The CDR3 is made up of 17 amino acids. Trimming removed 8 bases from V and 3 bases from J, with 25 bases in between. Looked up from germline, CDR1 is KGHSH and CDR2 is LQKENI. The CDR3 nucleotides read TGTGCCAGCACCCAGCGGAGTCAGGGTGGATGGGACTATGGCTACACCTTC. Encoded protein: CASTQRSQGGWDYGYTF.

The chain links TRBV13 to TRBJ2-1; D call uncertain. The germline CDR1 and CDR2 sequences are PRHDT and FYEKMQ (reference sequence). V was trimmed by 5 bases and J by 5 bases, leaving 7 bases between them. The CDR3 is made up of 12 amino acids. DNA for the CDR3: TGTGCCAGCAGCCATGGGAACAATGAGCAGTTCTTC. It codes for CASSHGNNEQFF. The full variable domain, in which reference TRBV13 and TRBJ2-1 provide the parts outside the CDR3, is AAGVIQSPRHLIKEKRETATLKCYPIPRHDTVYWYQQGPGQDPQFLISFYEKMQSDKGSIPDRFSAQQFSDYHSELNMSSLELGDSALYFCASSHGNNEQFFGPGTRLTVL.

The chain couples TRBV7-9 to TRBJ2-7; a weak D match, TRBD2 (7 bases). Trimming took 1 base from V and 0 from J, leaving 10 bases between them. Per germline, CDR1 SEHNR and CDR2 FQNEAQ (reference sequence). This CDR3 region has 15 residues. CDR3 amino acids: CASSLGRGPSYEQYF. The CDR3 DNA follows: TGTGCCAGCAGCTTAGGGCGGGGGCCCTCCTACGAGCAGTACTTC.

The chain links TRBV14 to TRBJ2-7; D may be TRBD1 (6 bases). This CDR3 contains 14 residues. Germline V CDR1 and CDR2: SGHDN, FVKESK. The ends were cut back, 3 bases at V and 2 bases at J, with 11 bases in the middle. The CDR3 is CASSQGASTYEQYF. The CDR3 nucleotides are TGTGCCAGCAGCCAGGGGGCGTCGACCTACGAGCAGTACTTC.

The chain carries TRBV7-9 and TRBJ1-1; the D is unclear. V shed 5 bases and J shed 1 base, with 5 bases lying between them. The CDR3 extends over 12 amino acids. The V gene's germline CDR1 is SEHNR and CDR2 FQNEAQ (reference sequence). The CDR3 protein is CASSRQNTEAFF. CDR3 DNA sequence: TGTGCCAGCAGCCGACAGAACACTGAAGCTTTCTTT.

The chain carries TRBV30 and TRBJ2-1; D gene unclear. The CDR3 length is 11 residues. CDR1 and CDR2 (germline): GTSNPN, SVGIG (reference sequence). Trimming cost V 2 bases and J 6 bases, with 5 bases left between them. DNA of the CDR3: TGTGCCTGGAGTCGGACCAATGAGCAGTTCTTC. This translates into CAWSRTNEQFF.

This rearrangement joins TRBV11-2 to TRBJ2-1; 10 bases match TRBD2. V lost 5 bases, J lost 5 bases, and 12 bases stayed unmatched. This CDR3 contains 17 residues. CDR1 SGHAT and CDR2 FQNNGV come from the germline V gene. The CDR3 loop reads CASSAGLAVGRDNEQFF. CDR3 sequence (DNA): TGTGCCAGCAGCGCCGGACTAGCGGTTGGGAGAGACAATGAGCAGTTCTTC.

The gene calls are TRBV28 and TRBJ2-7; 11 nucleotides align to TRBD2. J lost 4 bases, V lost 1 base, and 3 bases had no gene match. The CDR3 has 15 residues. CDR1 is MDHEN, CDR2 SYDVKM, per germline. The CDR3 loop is CASSLFGLAGYEQYF. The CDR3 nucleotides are TGTGCCAGCAGTTTATTTGGACTAGCGGGTTACGAGCAGTACTTC.

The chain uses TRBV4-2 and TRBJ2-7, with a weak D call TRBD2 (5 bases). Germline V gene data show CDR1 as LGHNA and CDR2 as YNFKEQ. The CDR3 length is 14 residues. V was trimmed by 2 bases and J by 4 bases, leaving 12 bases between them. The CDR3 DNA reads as TGTGCCAGCAGCCAAAACACTAGGACGTACGAGCAGTACTTC. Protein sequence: CASSQNTRTYEQYF.

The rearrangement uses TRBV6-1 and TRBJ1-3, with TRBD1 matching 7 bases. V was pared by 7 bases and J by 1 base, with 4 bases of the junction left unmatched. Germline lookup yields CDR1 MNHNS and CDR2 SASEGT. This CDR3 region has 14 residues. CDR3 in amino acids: CASNSQGSGNTIYF. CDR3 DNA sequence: TGTGCCAGCAACTCACAGGGGTCTGGAAACACCATATATTTT.

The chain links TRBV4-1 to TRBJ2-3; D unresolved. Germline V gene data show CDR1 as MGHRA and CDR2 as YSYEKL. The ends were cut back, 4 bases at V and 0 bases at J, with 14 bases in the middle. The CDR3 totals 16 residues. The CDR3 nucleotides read TGCGCCAGCAGCCCCGAGGCCAGCCCAAGCACAGATACGCAGTATTTT. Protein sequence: CASSPEASPSTDTQYF.

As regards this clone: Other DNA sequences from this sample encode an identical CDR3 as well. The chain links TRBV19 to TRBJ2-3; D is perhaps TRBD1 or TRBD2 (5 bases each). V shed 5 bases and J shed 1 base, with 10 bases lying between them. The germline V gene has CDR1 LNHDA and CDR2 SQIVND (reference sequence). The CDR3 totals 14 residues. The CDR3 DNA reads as TGTGCCAGTAGTTCGGGGCAGGGCACAGATACGCAGTATTTT. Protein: CASSSGQGTDTQYF. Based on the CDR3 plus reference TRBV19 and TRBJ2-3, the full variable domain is DGGITQSPKYLFRKEGQNVTLSCEQNLNHDAMYWYRQDPGQGLRLIYYSQIVNDFQKGDIAEGYSVSREKKESFPLTVTSAQKNPTAFYLCASSSGQGTDTQYFGPGTRLTVL.